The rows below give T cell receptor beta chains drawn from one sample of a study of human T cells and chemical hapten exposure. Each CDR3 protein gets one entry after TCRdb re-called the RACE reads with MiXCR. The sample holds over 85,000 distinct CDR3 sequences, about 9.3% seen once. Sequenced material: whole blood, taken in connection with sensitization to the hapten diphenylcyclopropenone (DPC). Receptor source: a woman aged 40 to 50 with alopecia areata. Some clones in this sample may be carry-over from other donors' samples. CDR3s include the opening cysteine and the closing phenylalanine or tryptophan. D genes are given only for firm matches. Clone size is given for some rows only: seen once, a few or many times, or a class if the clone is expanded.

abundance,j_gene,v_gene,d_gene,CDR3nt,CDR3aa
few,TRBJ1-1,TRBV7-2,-,TGTGCCAGCAGCTTAGGGGGAGTCGGCACTGAAGCTTTCTTT,CASSLGGVGTEAFF
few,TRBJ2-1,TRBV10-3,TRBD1,TGTGCCATCAGTGAGTCTGGGACAGGGAGGGATGAGCAGTTCTTC,CAISESGTGRDEQFF
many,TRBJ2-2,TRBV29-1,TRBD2,TGCAGCGTTGCACCTCTAGCGGGTTTGAACACCGGGGAGCTGTTTTTT,CSVAPLAGLNTGELFF
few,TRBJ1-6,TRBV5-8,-,TGTGCCAGCAGCTTGGGCGGGGGCCTGGATTCACCCCTCCACTTT,CASSLGGGLDSPLHF
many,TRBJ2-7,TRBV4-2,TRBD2,TGTGCCAGCAGCCAAGATAGGACTAGCGGGACCACCTCCTACGAGCAGTACTTC,CASSQDRTSGTTSYEQYF
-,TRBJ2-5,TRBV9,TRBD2,TGTGCCAGCAGCGTAGGGCGGGAGGGCCCTAGAGAGACCCAGTACTTC,CASSVGREGPRETQYF
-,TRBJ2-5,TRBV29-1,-,TGCAGCGTTAAGGGAGGAGAGACCCAGTACTTC,CSVKGGETQYF
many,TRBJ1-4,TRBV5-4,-,TGTGCCAGCTCCCCAGGGAGCGAACCGGGAAAACTGTTTTTT,CASSPGSEPGKLFF
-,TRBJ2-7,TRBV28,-,TGTGCCAGCAGTTTCAAGGGGTACGAGCAGTACTTC,CASSFKGYEQYF
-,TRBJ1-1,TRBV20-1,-,TGCAGTGCTAGAGAATGGTCCGCGAACACTGAAGCTTTCTTT,CSAREWSANTEAFF
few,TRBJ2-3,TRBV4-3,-,TGCGCCAGCAGCCACCCTAGTGGTACGCAGTATTTT,CASSHPSGTQYF
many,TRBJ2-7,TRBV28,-,TGTGCCAGCAGCCCCAACAGGGACGAGCAGTACTTC,CASSPNRDEQYF
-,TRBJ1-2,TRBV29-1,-,TGCAGCGTTGACGGAGTGGAGCTTTATGGCTACACCTTC,CSVDGVELYGYTF
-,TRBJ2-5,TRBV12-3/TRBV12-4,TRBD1,TGTGCCAGCAGGGGACAGGGCGGGGGAGAGACCCAGTACTTC,CASRGQGGGETQYF
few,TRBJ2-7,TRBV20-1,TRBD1,TGCAGTGCTACCGGGACAGGGGCCCCCTACGAGCAGTACTTC,CSATGTGAPYEQYF
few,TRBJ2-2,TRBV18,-,TGTGCCAGCTCACCACTATCCAGTCTCGCCGGGGAGCTGTTTTTT,CASSPLSSLAGELFF
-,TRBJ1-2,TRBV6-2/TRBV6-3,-,TGTGCCAGCAGTTACTCGAGTTTTGGGGGAGATGGCTACACCTTC,CASSYSSFGGDGYTF
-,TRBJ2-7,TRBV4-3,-,TGCGCCAGCAGCCAAGAGTGGGGCGCTCCCTACGAGCAGTACTTC,CASSQEWGAPYEQYF
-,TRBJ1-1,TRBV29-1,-,TGCAGCGTTGCAGCCTGGTCGAACACTGAAGCTTTCTTT,CSVAAWSNTEAFF
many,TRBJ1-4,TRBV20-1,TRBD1,TGCAGTGCTCCCCGACAGGGAAGAGACGAAAAACTGTTTTTT,CSAPRQGRDEKLFF
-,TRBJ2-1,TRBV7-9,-,TGTGCCAGCAGCTTTCTTAGCTTGGATGAGCAGTTCTTC,CASSFLSLDEQFF
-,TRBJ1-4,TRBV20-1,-,TGCAGTGCTAGTAGACATGGGAGCGATGAAAAACTGTTTTTT,CSASRHGSDEKLFF
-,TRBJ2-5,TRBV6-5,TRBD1,TGTGCCAGCAGTTACTCAGCAGGGGGCTTAAGAGAGACCCAGTACTTC,CASSYSAGGLRETQYF
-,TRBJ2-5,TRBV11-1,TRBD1,TGTGCCAGCAGCTTAGGGACAGGGTTACAGACCCAGTACTTC,CASSLGTGLQTQYF
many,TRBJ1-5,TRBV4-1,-,TGCGCCAGCAGCCAGGACCGGGGCGCGAGCAATCAGCCCCAGCATTTT,CASSQDRGASNQPQHF
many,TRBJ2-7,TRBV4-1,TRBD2,TGCGCCAGCAGCCTCGAACTCACTAGCGGGAGTGGCTACGAGCAGTACTTC,CASSLELTSGSGYEQYF
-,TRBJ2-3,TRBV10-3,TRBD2,TGTGCCATCAGGAACGGTAGCGGGGCCCTTTTGGATACGCAGTATTTT,CAIRNGSGALLDTQYF
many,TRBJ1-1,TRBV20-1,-,TGCAGTGCCAAGGTGTTCTCGCTGAACACTGAAGCTTTCTTT,CSAKVFSLNTEAFF
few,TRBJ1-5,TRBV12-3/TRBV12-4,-,TGTGCCAGCAGCGACGGTAGCAATCAGCCCCAGCATTTT,CASSDGSNQPQHF
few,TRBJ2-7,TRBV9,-,TGTGCCAGCAGCGTAGGCGGCCACACCGAGCAGTACTTC,CASSVGGHTEQYF
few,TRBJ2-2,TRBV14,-,TGTGCCAGCAGCCAAGAGGGAGCGCTCACCGGGGAGCTGTTTTTT,CASSQEGALTGELFF
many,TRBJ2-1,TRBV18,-,TGTGCCAGCTCACCAGCCGAGAGACAGAACTCTATGTGGTGGGGTGAGCAGTTCTTC,CASSPAERQNSMWWGEQFF
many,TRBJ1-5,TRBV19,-,TGTGCCAGTAGTATAGAGTCGGGCCAGCCCCAGCATTTT,CASSIESGQPQHF
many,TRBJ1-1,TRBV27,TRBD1,TGTGCCAGCAGTCTGACAGGGGGCACGAACACTGAAGCTTTCTTT,CASSLTGGTNTEAFF
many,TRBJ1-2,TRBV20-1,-,TGCAGTGCTCCGTCGGGGCAGGGGCTCAACTATGGCTACACCTTC,CSAPSGQGLNYGYTF
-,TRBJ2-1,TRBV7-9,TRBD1,TGTGCCAGCAGCCCCCGGACAGGGGCGGGTAATGAGCAGTTCTTC,CASSPRTGAGNEQFF
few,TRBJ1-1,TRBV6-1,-,TGTGCCAGCAGTGAAAGTACGGGATTGAACACTGAAGCTTTCTTT,CASSESTGLNTEAFF
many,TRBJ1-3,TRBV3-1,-,TGTGCCAGCAGCCAATCAGGGACGGGAAACACCATATATTTT,CASSQSGTGNTIYF